Presented here are 27 T cell receptor beta chains from one specimen sequenced in a study of T-cell reconstitution after alpha-beta-depleted transplantation in children. The TCRbeta library was prepared with unique molecular identifiers. Each CDR3 protein is one row after TCRdb ran MiXCR on the PCR reads. The sample records some 600,000 distinct CDR3 sequences, under 15% being singletons. The source material was PBMCs, mostly from graft donor cells, sampled 360 days after TCRalphabeta/CD19-depleted stem cell transplant. The receptors stem from a male patient between 10 and 17 years old who had a stem cell transplant for acute myeloid leukemia, so the T cells may come from the graft donor.

This clonotype was counted only a few times. The V gene is TRBV7-9, the J gene TRBJ2-7, with 9 bases fitting TRBD1. This CDR3 has 15 residues. Germline lookup yields CDR1 SEHNR and CDR2 FQNEAQ (reference sequence). The trim removed 5 bases at V and 0 bases at J, leaving 5 bases unmatched. The CDR3 sequence is CASSKTGGLSYEQYF. The CDR3 nucleotides read TGTGCCAGCAGCAAGACAGGGGGGCTCTCCTACGAGCAGTACTTC.

This clonotype showed up just a few times. This chain joins TRBV28 and TRBJ2-7; 8 positions agree with TRBD2. Germline CDR1 and CDR2: MDHEN and SYDVKM. The CDR3 spans 16 residues. Trimming removed 3 bases from V and 2 bases from J; junction bases left unmatched: 9. The CDR3 loop reads CASSLIAGIGTYEQYF. In DNA, the CDR3 is TGTGCCAGCAGTTTGATAGCGGGAATAGGGACCTACGAGCAGTACTTC. The full variable domain, its missing parts supplied by reference TRBV28 and TRBJ2-7, is DVKVTQSSRYLVKRTGEKVFLECVQDMDHENMFWYRQDPGLGLRLIYFSYDVKMKEKGDIPEGYSVSREKKERFSLILESASTNQTSMYLCASSLIAGIGTYEQYFGPGTRLTVT.

This clonotype came up a few times. J is TRBJ2-1 and V is TRBV29-1; D call uncertain. Germline lookup yields CDR1 SQVTM and CDR2 ANQGSEA. The CDR3 is 12 amino acids. V lost 4 bases to trimming and J lost 3 bases, with 7 bases between them. CDR3 bases: TGCAGCGTTGGGGCCCGCTACAATGAGCAGTTCTTC. Translating gives CSVGARYNEQFF.

This clonotype was seen repeatedly, ten times or more. The CDR3 DNA reads TGTGCCAGCAGCTTAGCGGGAGCGGACAATGAGCAGTTCTTC. Translated: CASSLAGADNEQFF. The chain links TRBV11-1 to TRBJ2-1, with D maybe TRBD2 (5 bases). This CDR3 is 14 amino acids long. V was shortened by 0 bases and J by 5 bases, with 8 bases between the two germline ends. Germline V gene data show CDR1 as SGHAT and CDR2 as FQDESV (reference sequence).

J is TRBJ2-7 and V is TRBV28, with D uncertain. Trimming took 5 bases from V and 3 from J, leaving 14 bases between them. This CDR3 is built from 14 residues. The germline V gene encodes CDR1 MDHEN and CDR2 SYDVKM. The CDR3 here is CASSPDGAYYEQYF. CDR3 nucleotides: TGTGCCAGCAGTCCGGACGGAGCCTACTACGAGCAGTACTTC.

The chain is built from TRBV6-2 or TRBV6-3 and TRBJ2-3, with no clear D. The CDR3 sequence is 16 residues long. V dropped 6 bases and J dropped 0 bases, with 16 bases sitting between them. The germline gives CDR1 MNHEY, CDR2 SVGEGT. CDR3 protein: CASSSYMAPSTDTQYF. CDR3 in DNA: TGTGCCAGCAGCTCCTACATGGCGCCCAGCACAGATACGCAGTATTTT.

The chain is built from TRBV27 and TRBJ2-2, with 10 positions matching TRBD1. The CDR3 contains 16 residues. CDR1 MNHEY and CDR2 SMNVEV come from the germline V gene (reference sequence). V shed 3 bases, J shed 3 bases, and the junction held 4 bases outside the gene matches. The CDR3 region is CASSFRQGAYTGELFF. The DNA for the CDR3 is TGTGCCAGCAGTTTCCGACAGGGGGCGTACACCGGGGAGCTGTTTTTT.

The table lists this clonotype with a few counts. The chain recombines TRBV12-3 or TRBV12-4 with TRBJ2-1; D possibly corresponds to TRBD2 (5 bases). The ends were cut back, 7 bases at V and 8 bases at J, with 15 bases in the middle. This CDR3 comprises 13 residues. The CDR3 sequence: CASNERRKDEQFF. For the CDR3, the DNA is TGTGCCAGCAATGAGCGGAGGAAGGATGAGCAGTTCTTC.

This clonotype was counted only a few times. The CDR3, as DNA: TGTGCCAGCAGCTCGGAAAGGGGACAGGGGAGGGACTACGAGCAGTACTTC. It encodes CASSSERGQGRDYEQYF. The genes are TRBV5-4 and TRBJ2-7, with 10 bases aligning to TRBD1. In germline, CDR1 is SGHNT, CDR2 YYREEE (reference sequence). The CDR3 sequence is 17 residues long. The V segment lost 3 bases and the J segment 3 bases; nucleotides outside the gene matches: 12.

The rearrangement uses TRBV10-3 and TRBJ2-7, with TRBD1 identical over 7 bases. Looked up from germline, CDR1 is ENHRY and CDR2 is SYGVKD. V lost 0 bases and J lost 0; bases outside the gene matches: 5. This CDR3 region has 16 residues. The CDR3 protein is CAISESLRDSSYEQYF. For the CDR3, the DNA is TGTGCCATCAGTGAGTCCCTCCGGGACAGCTCCTACGAGCAGTACTTC.

This clonotype came up many times. This chain joins TRBV9 and TRBJ2-1; D remains unclear. In germline, CDR1 is SGDLS, CDR2 YYNGEE. The CDR3 sequence is 15 residues long. Trimming took 0 bases from V and 2 from J, leaving 9 bases between them. The CDR3 sequence: CASSVGSETYNEQFF. The CDR3 nucleotides are TGTGCCAGCAGCGTAGGATCGGAGACCTACAATGAGCAGTTCTTC.

The chain combines TRBV10-3 with TRBJ2-3, with 12 bases aligning to TRBD2. J gave up 0 bases and V 6 bases, and 4 bases lay outside the gene matches. CDR3 length: 16 amino acids. Germline CDR1 reads ENHRY; CDR2 reads SYGVKD. The CDR3 spells CAISQTSGSSTDTQYF. CDR3 in DNA: TGTGCCATCAGCCAGACTAGCGGGAGTAGCACAGATACGCAGTATTTT.

The rearrangement joins TRBV15 to TRBJ1-2, with D unclear. The germline CDR1 and CDR2 sequences are LNHNV and YYDKDF (reference sequence). V shed 0 bases and J shed 6 bases, with 14 bases lying between them. The CDR3 totals 15 residues. CDR3 bases: TGTGCCACCAGCAGAGACCGGGTCCCTGATGATGGCTACACCTTC. This gives the protein CATSRDRVPDDGYTF.

Only a few counts were recorded for this clonotype. This chain connects TRBV6-1 to TRBJ2-1; tentatively, D is TRBD1 or TRBD2 (5 bases each). Germline CDR1 is MNHNS and CDR2 is SASEGT. The V end lost 6 bases, the J end lost 9 bases, and 24 bases lay between the germline ends. The CDR3 consists of 16 residues. CDR3 nucleotide sequence: TGTGCCAGCAGAGGGACGGACCCAAGGGCTTTCGGTGAGCAGTTCTTC. Protein product: CASRGTDPRAFGEQFF.

This clonotype was observed at least ten times. The chain uses TRBV28 and TRBJ2-1; D ambiguous. V was clipped by 4 bases and J by 8 bases, with 15 bases between them. Germline CDR1 reads MDHEN; CDR2 reads SYDVKM. The CDR3 is 14 residues long. This CDR3 reads CASSYPARRDEQFF. The CDR3 nucleotides read TGTGCCAGCAGTTACCCGGCCAGAAGGGATGAGCAGTTCTTC.

This clonotype was counted a few times. The rearrangement joins TRBV29-1 to TRBJ2-7; TRBD1 agrees at 7 bases. V lost 1 base, J lost 3 bases, and 6 bases stayed unmatched. From germline, CDR1 is SQVTM and CDR2 ANQGSEA. The CDR3 runs to 14 residues. The CDR3 bases are TGCAGCGTTGAAGCCCGGGACAGCGGCTACGAGCAGTACTTC. As protein: CSVEARDSGYEQYF.

This clonotype has ten or more counts. This sequence joins TRBV20-1 and TRBJ2-7, with no clear D. The V end was cut by 5 bases, the J end by 2 bases, with 16 bases between. CDR3 length: 14 residues. The V gene's germline CDR1 is DFQATT and CDR2 SNEGSKA (reference sequence). Here the CDR3 DNA reads TGCAGTGCTTCGACCGCCACTGGTGCCTACGAGCAGTACTTC. Protein product: CSASTATGAYEQYF.

The chain joins TRBV28 to TRBJ2-1; TRBD2 agrees at 9 bases. The trim removed 6 bases at V and 1 base at J, leaving 7 bases unmatched. CDR1 is MDHEN and CDR2 is SYDVKM in the germline V gene. The CDR3 has 16 amino acids. The CDR3 DNA reads TGTGCCAGCAGCCTGGCGGGACTAGCATCCTACAATGAGCAGTTCTTC. It yields the protein CASSLAGLASYNEQFF.

This clonotype showed up just a few times. The chain recombines TRBV25-1 with TRBJ1-4, with 8 bases that match TRBD1. The CDR3 is 16 residues long. CDR1 and CDR2 from the germline V gene are MGHDK and SYGVNS. Trimming took 2 bases from V and 7 from J; bases not matched to a gene: 9. CDR3 residues: CASSERTGIRSEKLFF. The CDR3 DNA follows: TGTGCCAGCAGTGAACGGACAGGGATTAGGAGTGAAAAACTGTTTTTT.

A note on this clonotype: Just one base apart from a much larger clone, this may be a read error. The chain joins TRBV25-1 to TRBJ2-1, with 7 bases fitting TRBD2. Germline V gene sequence: CDR1 MGHDK, CDR2 SYGVNS. This CDR3 region has 15 residues. CDR3 amino acids: CASSDSAAGYNQQFF. The CDR3 region has the DNA TGTGCCAGCAGCGATTCAGCAGCGGGATACAATCAGCAGTTCTTC. Looking up the rest from reference TRBV25-1 and TRBJ2-1 gives the full variable domain: EADIYQTPRYLVIGTGKKITLECSQTMGHDKMYWYQQDPGMELHLIHYSYGVNSTEKGDLSSESTVSRIRTEHFPLTLESARPSHTSQYLCASSDSAAGYNQQFFGPGTRLTVL.

This clonotype occurred a few times. The V gene is TRBV12-3 or TRBV12-4, the J gene TRBJ2-1; TRBD2 matches at 13 bases. The CDR3 loop spans 14 amino acids. J was trimmed by 8 bases and V by 6 bases; bases with no gene match: 4. CDR3 residues: CASSQLAGGDEQFF. CDR3 bases: TGTGCCAGCAGCCAACTAGCGGGAGGGGATGAGCAGTTCTTC.

Only a few counts were recorded for this clonotype. The chain recombines TRBV7-6 with TRBJ1-6; 9 nucleotides agree with TRBD1. The junction had 5 bases not matched to a gene; V was cut back by 0 bases and J by 2 bases. The CDR3 covers 18 residues. Per germline, CDR1 SGHVS and CDR2 FNYEAQ. CDR3 sequence (DNA): TGTGCCAGCAGCTTAGCTCCGGGACAGGGAGCCTATAATTCACCCCTCCACTTT. Protein: CASSLAPGQGAYNSPLHF.

CDR3 loop: CASSSTRGEQFF. CDR3 coding DNA: TGTGCCAGCAGCTCTACTAGGGGTGAGCAGTTCTTC. The chain links TRBV7-8 to TRBJ2-1; the D gene could be TRBD1 or TRBD2 (5 bases each). Germline-derived CDR1 and CDR2 are SGHVS and FQNEAQ. CDR3 length: 12 amino acids. V was clipped by 4 bases and J by 9 bases, with 10 bases between them.

Many counts were recorded for this clonotype. This chain connects TRBV25-1 to TRBJ2-3; 14 bases match TRBD2. The CDR3 covers 16 residues. CDR1 is MGHDK, CDR2 SYGVNS, per germline. Trimming at V came to 5 bases and at J to 8 bases, leaving 9 bases not matched to a gene. DNA of the CDR3: TGTGCCAGCAGTATTTGGACTAGCGGGGGGAGAGGTACGCAGTATTTT. Translating gives CASSIWTSGGRGTQYF.

Written as DNA, the CDR3 is TGCAGTGCTAGAGATAGGATAGCGGGATTGCGGGAGACCCAGTACTTC. This encodes CSARDRIAGLRETQYF. The V gene is TRBV20-1, the J gene TRBJ2-5, with TRBD2 matching 8 bases. V shed 0 bases, J shed 5 bases, and the junction held 11 bases outside the gene matches. Germline V gene data show CDR1 as DFQATT and CDR2 as SNEGSKA (reference sequence). There are 16 residues in the CDR3.

V and J are TRBV5-1 and TRBJ2-7, with D possibly being TRBD1 (6 bases). There are 13 residues in the CDR3. Germline CDR1 SGHRS, CDR2 YFSETQ. V lost 5 bases to trimming and J lost 3 bases, with 12 bases between them. CDR3 amino acids: CASRSQGIYEQYF. The CDR3 DNA reads TGCGCCAGCAGGTCGCAGGGGATCTACGAGCAGTACTTC.

Ten or more counts support this clonotype. The rearrangement links TRBV7-6 to TRBJ2-1, with 15 bases identical to TRBD2. The CDR3 totals 15 residues. The J segment lost 12 bases and the V segment lost 5 bases, leaving 8 bases of the junction unmatched. Germline CDR1 reads SGHVS; CDR2 reads FNYEAQ. CDR3 protein: CASSMGLAGGPLQFF. The CDR3 DNA is TGTGCCAGCAGCATGGGACTAGCGGGAGGCCCTCTGCAGTTCTTC. The entire variable domain, with the rest obtained from reference TRBV7-6 and TRBJ2-1, is as follows: GAGVSQSPRYKVTKRGQDVALRCDPISGHVSLYWYRQALGQGPEFLTYFNYEAQQDKSGLPNDRFSAERPEGSISTLTIQRTEQRDSAMYRCASSMGLAGGPLQFFGPGTRLTVL.